This T cell receptor beta chain was captured by sequencing in a study of immune evolution from preneoplasia to lung adenocarcinoma. General observations from the study: Top clone share appeared to fall from AAH through AIS, MIA, adenocarcinoma. KRAS-mutant nodules had the highest T cell clonality. Later-stage lesions seemingly showed higher T cell density and diversity than normal lung.

Produced via immunoSEQ multiplex PCR; TCRdb's table is partial and in-frame only. The profile covers more than 10,000 clones, with around 85% appearing a single time and 3.5% to 4% taken by the ten largest. After pathologic assessment, macro-dissection selected premalignant or tumor cells for extraction. In the case of this clone: Its antigen remains unknown.

Germline CDR1 SQVTM, CDR2 ANQGSEA. The V gene lost 7 bases and the J gene lost 5 bases, with 14 bases spanning the gap. CDR3 size: 12 residues. This sequence originates from a person aged 50-75 years with lung adenocarcinoma. The sample was FFPE tissue from an adenomatous hyperplasia lung lesion. Subset in this sample: atypical adenomatous hyperplasia (AAH), lung preneoplasia. V and J are TRBV29-1 and TRBJ2-5; unclear D gene. CDR3 region: CSAARGSETQYF. CDR3 sequence (DNA): TGCAGCGCCGCCCGAGGTTCCGAGACCCAGTACTTC.